The clone carrying this T cell receptor beta chain was counted ten times or more. The CDR3 is 13 residues long. CDR1 and CDR2 from the germline V gene are SGHAT and FQNNGV. V was shortened by 3 bases and J by 1 base, with 7 bases between the two germline ends. This sample stems from a study of blood T cell repertoires in COVID-19. Turning to the study itself: The United States, Italy and Spain were the sources of the acute and convalescent COVID-19 samples. Nucleic acid was either cDNA or gDNA, and it came from T cells, B-cell-depleted T cells, or PBMCs.

Per the authors' pipeline: Amplified reference gene primers provided the basis for estimating nucleated cell counts. The assay was immunoSEQ multiplex PCR, and TCRdb's table has in-frame clones only and misses some. V and J calls and clone size are given by that table; D and trimming were obtained from the DNA. The data hold fewer than 200,000 clones, with about 74% observed a single time. The sample comprised peripheral blood. The chain recombines TRBV11-2 with TRBJ2-7, with a possible D match to TRBD2 (5 bases). The source of this sequence is a woman of 80 years or more with acute or convalescent COVID-19. In DNA form, the CDR3 reads TGTGCCAGCAGCTTTGGGGAGTCCTACGAGCAGTACTTC. The encoded protein is CASSFGESYEQYF. Variable domain in full (rest from reference TRBV11-2 and TRBJ2-7): EAGVAQSPRYKIIEKRQSVAFWCNPISGHATLYWYQQILGQGPKLLIQFQNNGVVDDSQLPKDRFSAERLKGVDSTLKIQPAKLEDSAVYLCASSFGESYEQYFGPGTRLTVT.